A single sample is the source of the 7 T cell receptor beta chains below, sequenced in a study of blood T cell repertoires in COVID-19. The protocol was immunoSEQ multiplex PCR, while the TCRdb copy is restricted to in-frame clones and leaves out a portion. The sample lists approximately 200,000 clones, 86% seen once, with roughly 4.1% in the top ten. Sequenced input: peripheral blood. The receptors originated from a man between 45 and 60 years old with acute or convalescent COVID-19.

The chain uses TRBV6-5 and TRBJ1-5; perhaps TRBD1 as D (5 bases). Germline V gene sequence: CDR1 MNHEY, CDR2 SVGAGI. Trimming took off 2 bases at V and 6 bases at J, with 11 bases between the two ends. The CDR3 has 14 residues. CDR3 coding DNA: TGTGCCAGCAGTTACAATCCGGGGGGTCAGCCCCAGCATTTT. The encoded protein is CASSYNPGGQPQHF.

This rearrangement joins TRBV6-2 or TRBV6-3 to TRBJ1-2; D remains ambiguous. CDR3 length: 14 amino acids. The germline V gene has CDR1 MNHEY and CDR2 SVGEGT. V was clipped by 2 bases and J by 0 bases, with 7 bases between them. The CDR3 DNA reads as TGTGCCAGCAGTTACGGCCCACCTAACTATGGCTACACCTTC. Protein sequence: CASSYGPPNYGYTF.

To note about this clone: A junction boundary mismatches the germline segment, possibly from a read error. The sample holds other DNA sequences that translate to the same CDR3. The CDR3 loop reads CASSLGGQTGELFF. CDR3 DNA sequence: TGTGCCAGCAGCTTAGGGGGACAGACCGGGGAGCTATTTTTT. The chain uses TRBV7-8 and TRBJ2-2, with 7 bases that match TRBD1. Germline V lookup: CDR1 SGHVS, CDR2 FQNEAQ. The CDR3 length is 14 residues.

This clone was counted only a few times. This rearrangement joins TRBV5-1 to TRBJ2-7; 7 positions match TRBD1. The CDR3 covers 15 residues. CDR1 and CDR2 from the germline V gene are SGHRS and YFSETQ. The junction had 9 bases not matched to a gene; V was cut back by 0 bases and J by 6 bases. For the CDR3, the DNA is TGCGCCAGCAGCTTGGAGGACAGGTACTTAGCCGAGCAGTACTTC. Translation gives CASSLEDRYLAEQYF.

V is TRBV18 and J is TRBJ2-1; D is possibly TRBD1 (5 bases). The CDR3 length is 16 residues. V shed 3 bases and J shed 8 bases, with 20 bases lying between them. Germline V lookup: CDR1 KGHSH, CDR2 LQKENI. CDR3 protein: CASSPFPEGVVDEQFF. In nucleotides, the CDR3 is TGTGCCAGCTCACCCTTCCCCGAAGGGGTAGTCGATGAGCAGTTCTTC.

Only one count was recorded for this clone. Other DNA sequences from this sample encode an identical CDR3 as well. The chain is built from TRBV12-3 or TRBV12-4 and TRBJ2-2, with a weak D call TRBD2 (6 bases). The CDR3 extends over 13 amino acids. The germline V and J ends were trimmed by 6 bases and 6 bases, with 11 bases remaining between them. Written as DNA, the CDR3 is TGTGCCAGCAGCCCCCGACTAGCCGGGGAGCTGTTTTTT. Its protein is CASSPRLAGELFF.

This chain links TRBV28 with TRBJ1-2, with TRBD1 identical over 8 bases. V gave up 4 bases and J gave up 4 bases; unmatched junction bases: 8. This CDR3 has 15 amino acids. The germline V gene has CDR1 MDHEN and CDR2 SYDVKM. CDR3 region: CASSSDRGPIYGYTF. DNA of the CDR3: TGTGCCAGCAGTTCAGACAGGGGCCCAATCTATGGCTACACCTTC.